The entry that follows covers one T cell receptor beta chain sequence. CDR1 and CDR2 (germline): SEHNR, FQNEAQ (reference sequence). J lost 7 bases, V lost 1 base, and 6 bases had no gene match. The CDR3 covers 14 residues. Original processing notes: Estimated nucleated cell counts came from reference gene primer amplification. This table comes from immunoSEQ multiplex PCR, and its TCRdb copy is limited to in-frame clones, with some not included. That table supplies the V and J calls and clone size; D and trimming were determined from the DNA. Found here are around 130,000 clones, approximately 88% of them singletons; the top ten hold approximately 12%. The data belong to a study of blood T cell repertoires in COVID-19. Turning to the study itself: Italy, Spain and the United States were the sources of the convalescent and acute COVID-19 samples. PBMCs, B-cell-depleted T cells, or T cells provided the cDNA or gDNA that made up the material.

This clonotype was sampled from a woman aged 30 to 39 who had recovered from COVID-19. This chain connects TRBV7-9 to TRBJ1-2, with TRBD1 matching 7 bases. Sequences were obtained from peripheral blood. CDR3 amino acids: CASSLGEGAGGYTF. In DNA, the CDR3 is TGTGCCAGCAGCTTAGGAGAGGGGGCGGGTGGCTACACCTTC. The full variable domain, rest sourced from reference TRBV7-9 and TRBJ1-2, is DTGVSQNPRHKITKRGQNVTFRCDPISEHNRLYWYRQTLGQGPEFLTYFQNEAQLEKSRLLSDRFSAERPKGSFSTLEIQRTEQGDSAMYLCASSLGEGAGGYTFGSGTRLTVV.